The sequence of this T cell receptor (beta chain) was determined in a study of blood T cell repertoires in COVID-19. Recovery meant two consecutive negative NP/OP PCR tests, professional clearance, or resolved symptoms. The V end lost 3 bases, the J end lost 5 bases, and 16 bases lay between the germline ends. This CDR3 comprises 15 residues. Germline CDR1 is SGHTA and CDR2 is FQGNSA. Data came from immunoSEQ multiplex PCR; TCRdb stores just in-frame clones and leaves some out. The sample lists 250,000 to 300,000 clones, 88% occurring once. The sequence was collected from a woman younger than 45 who had recovered from COVID-19. V is TRBV7-2 and J is TRBJ2-5; perhaps TRBD1 as D (6 bases). Sequenced input: PBMCs or T cells enriched from blood (not recorded which). The CDR3 loop reads CASSFNGGARETQYF. The CDR3 DNA reads as TGTGCCAGCAGCTTTAATGGGGGCGCACGGGAGACCCAGTACTTC.